These 27 T cell receptor beta chains were sequenced from one sample in a study of cytomegalovirus exposure and HLA in healthy donors. It was with 60 Vbeta and 13 Jbeta primers that the PCR ran. Only in-frame clones appear in the TCRdb table, and some are missing; sequencing was by immunoSEQ multiplex PCR. The repertoire holds about 160,000 clones, with about four fifths as singletons. The sample consisted of PBMCs. The receptor source for this set is a woman under 30 in good health and CMV-seronegative.

The rearrangement links TRBV19 to TRBJ2-6; 8 positions agree with TRBD2. This CDR3 has 19 amino acids. J lost 1 base, V lost 2 bases, and 10 bases had no gene match. Germline V gene lookup returns CDR1 LNHDA and CDR2 SQIVND (reference sequence). The CDR3 DNA sequence: TGTGCCAGTAGTATACGGGGGGGTCCCAGGGCGTCTGGGGCCAACGTCCTGACTTTC. Translation: CASSIRGGPRASGANVLTF.

The rearrangement uses TRBV5-6 and TRBJ1-6, with D hard to call. The V end lost 1 base, the J end lost 1 base, and 12 bases lay between the germline ends. The germline gives CDR1 SGHDT, CDR2 YYEEEE. CDR3 length equals 17 residues. DNA of the CDR3: TGTGCCAGCAGCTTGCGGGGTTCGCAATCCTATAATTCACCCCTCCACTTT. Residues: CASSLRGSQSYNSPLHF.

This clone was seen once. The chain uses TRBV4-1 and TRBJ2-7; 7 bases match TRBD2. The germline gives CDR1 MGHRA, CDR2 YSYEKL. Trimming removed 1 base from V and 2 bases from J; junction bases left unmatched: 17. The CDR3 is made up of 19 amino acids. As DNA, the CDR3 is TGCGCCAGCAGCCAAGTTTTTCCAGGACTTAGGCGGGGGACCTACGAGCAGTACTTC. It encodes CASSQVFPGLRRGTYEQYF.

The chain combines TRBV28 with TRBJ1-5; maybe TRBD1 (5 bases). Trimming took off 6 bases at V and 5 bases at J, with 20 bases between the two ends. The CDR3 spans 16 residues. Germline V lookup: CDR1 MDHEN, CDR2 SYDVKM. The CDR3: CASRRDAILPDQPQHF. CDR3 DNA: TGTGCCAGCAGGCGGGACGCTATTCTCCCCGATCAGCCCCAGCATTTT.

This clone was seen a few times. The chain is built from TRBV29-1 and TRBJ2-3; no definite D call. The CDR3 has 13 residues. V was clipped by 4 bases and J by 7 bases, with 15 bases between them. In germline, CDR1 is SQVTM, CDR2 ANQGSEA. The CDR3 bases are TGCAGCGTTGTACCCCCAGGTGCATATACGCAGTATTTT. This encodes CSVVPPGAYTQYF.

The chain carries TRBV27 and TRBJ1-1, with 9 bases aligning to TRBD1. From germline, CDR1 is MNHEY and CDR2 SMNVEV (reference sequence). After removal of 5 bases from V and 2 bases from J, the junction contained 6 bases not matched to a gene. CDR3 length equals 15 residues. The CDR3 region is CASSAGTGRNTEAFF. Written as DNA, the CDR3 is TGTGCCAGCAGTGCCGGGACAGGGAGAAACACTGAAGCTTTCTTT.

This chain links TRBV6-6 with TRBJ1-5; perhaps TRBD1 as D (6 bases). Per the germline V gene, CDR1 is MNHNY and CDR2 is SVGAGI (reference sequence). Trimming shortened V by 6 bases and J by 4 bases, and 13 bases separated the two germline ends. CDR3 size: 14 residues. The DNA for the CDR3 is TGTGCCAGCAGCCAAGGGGGATGGAATCAGCCCCAGCATTTT. Its translation is CASSQGGWNQPQHF.

The chain combines TRBV18 with TRBJ2-7; TRBD2 matches at 8 bases. Germline V gives CDR1 KGHSH, CDR2 LQKENI. The junction had 9 bases not matched to a gene; V was cut back by 4 bases and J by 4 bases. The CDR3 consists of 15 residues. CDR3 residues: CASSQSGSDTYEQYF. DNA of the CDR3: TGTGCCAGCTCACAAAGCGGGAGCGACACTTACGAGCAGTACTTC.

V and J are TRBV28 and TRBJ1-2; D remains ambiguous. Germline V lookup: CDR1 MDHEN, CDR2 SYDVKM. The V end was cut by 3 bases, the J end by 0 bases, with 11 bases between. The CDR3 is 15 residues long. CDR3 sequence (DNA): TGTGCCAGCAGTTTTGGCGGGTCTTCTAACTATGGCTACACCTTC. Protein sequence: CASSFGGSSNYGYTF.

The chain combines TRBV7-9 with TRBJ1-2; perhaps TRBD1 as D (5 bases). Germline V gene data show CDR1 as SEHNR and CDR2 as FQNEAQ (reference sequence). V gave up 5 bases and J gave up 5 bases, with 12 bases separating them. The CDR3 is 13 amino acids. This CDR3 reads CASSPTVSYGYTF. In nucleotides, the CDR3 is TGTGCCAGCAGCCCGACAGTTTCTTATGGCTACACCTTC.

The V call is TRBV5-1, the J call TRBJ2-3, with 8 positions matching TRBD2. CDR1 and CDR2 (germline): SGHRS, YFSETQ. Trimming at V came to 4 bases and at J to 12 bases, leaving 13 bases not matched to a gene. CDR3 size: 14 residues. CDR3 DNA sequence: TGCGCCAGCAGCCCCCTTCGGGGGGGGGTTAACCAGTATTTT. This encodes CASSPLRGGVNQYF.

Of note for this clone: Other DNA variants within this sample encode the same CDR3. This rearrangement joins TRBV5-1 to TRBJ2-1, with TRBD2 identical over 9 bases. V lost 2 bases and J lost 2; bases outside the gene matches: 2. Per the germline V gene, CDR1 is SGHRS and CDR2 is YFSETQ. The CDR3 is 15 residues long. The CDR3 protein is CASSLAGGAYNEQFF. The CDR3 DNA is TGCGCCAGCAGCTTAGCGGGAGGTGCCTACAATGAGCAGTTCTTC.

The rearrangement joins TRBV28 to TRBJ1-1; D is unclear. This CDR3 has 11 residues. V lost 3 bases and J lost 6, with 5 bases in between. Germline values: CDR1 MDHEN, CDR2 SYDVKM. The DNA of the CDR3 is TGTGCCAGCAGTTTTGCGGCTGAAGCTTTCTTT. It translates to CASSFAAEAFF.

J is TRBJ2-1 and V is TRBV5-1; D may be TRBD1 (6 bases). In germline, CDR1 is SGHRS, CDR2 YFSETQ. V lost 0 bases, J lost 7 bases, and 14 bases lay in between. The CDR3 has 15 residues. CDR3 in amino acids: CASSLDRAGLNEQFF. The CDR3 DNA is TGCGCCAGCAGCTTGGACAGGGCGGGTTTGAATGAGCAGTTCTTC. Based on the CDR3 plus reference TRBV5-1 and TRBJ2-1, the full variable domain is KAGVTQTPRYLIKTRGQQVTLSCSPISGHRSVSWYQQTPGQGLQFLFEYFSETQRNKGNFPGRFSGRQFSNSRSEMNVSTLELGDSALYLCASSLDRAGLNEQFFGPGTRLTVL.

This chain joins TRBV19 and TRBJ2-1, with 7 bases aligning to TRBD2. The CDR3 runs 13 residues. Germline CDR1 and CDR2: LNHDA and SQIVND (reference sequence). Trimming took 2 bases from V and 12 from J; bases not matched to a gene: 7. The CDR3 region has the DNA TGTGCCAGTAGTATACGAGCGGGATGGACGCAGTTCTTC. It translates to CASSIRAGWTQFF.

This sequence joins TRBV6-5 and TRBJ1-2; 9 bases line up with TRBD1. V lost 10 bases to trimming and J lost 8 bases; unmatched junction nucleotides: 8. The CDR3 extends over 12 amino acids. Germline V gives CDR1 MNHEY, CDR2 SVGAGI. The CDR3 sequence is CATTGTGLGYTF. The CDR3 DNA reads as TGTGCCACCACCGGGACAGGGTTAGGCTACACCTTC.

The gene calls are TRBV27 and TRBJ2-7, with D perhaps TRBD2 (5 bases). There are 15 residues in the CDR3. Trimming stripped 7 bases from V and 2 bases from J, with 18 bases between. The germline V gene has CDR1 MNHEY and CDR2 SMNVEV (reference sequence). The CDR3 DNA sequence: TGTGCCAGCACCCATTTAGGCGGGCTGGCCTACGAGCAGTACTTC. Translation gives CASTHLGGLAYEQYF.

The V and J genes are TRBV4-1 and TRBJ1-1; 7 bases line up with TRBD1. Looked up from germline, CDR1 is MGHRA and CDR2 is YSYEKL. Trimming took 5 bases from V and 0 from J; bases not matched to a gene: 6. The CDR3 totals 15 residues. The CDR3: CASSERGLLNTEAFF. As DNA, the CDR3 is TGCGCCAGCAGCGAGAGGGGGCTCCTGAACACTGAAGCTTTCTTT.

V usage is TRBV6-1 and J usage is TRBJ2-5; a weak D match, TRBD1 (6 bases). The CDR3 consists of 14 residues. The ends were cut back, 5 bases at V and 2 bases at J, with 12 bases in the middle. The germline gives CDR1 MNHNS, CDR2 SASEGT. The DNA of the CDR3 is TGTGCCAGCAGTCTAAACGGACAGCAAGAGACCCAGTACTTC. Amino acids: CASSLNGQQETQYF.

The J gene is TRBJ2-1, the V gene TRBV5-1, with TRBD1 matching over 7 bases. The CDR3 loop spans 13 amino acids. Per the germline V gene, CDR1 is SGHRS and CDR2 is YFSETQ. The V and J ends lost 0 bases and 13 bases, in that order; junction bases with no gene match: 7. CDR3 nucleotides: TGCGCCAGCAGCTTGGAAATTGACAGGGATCAGTTCTTC. This translates into CASSLEIDRDQFF.

The rearrangement links TRBV30 to TRBJ1-2; 9 bases match TRBD1. CDR3 length equals 15 residues. In germline, CDR1 is GTSNPN, CDR2 SVGIG (reference sequence). Unmatched junction bases numbered 9, after V lost 3 bases and J lost 4 bases. As DNA, the CDR3 is TGTGCCTGGAGCGCTGACAGGGGGGTACTCTATGGCTACACCTTC. It encodes CAWSADRGVLYGYTF.

The V and J genes are TRBV5-1 and TRBJ2-5, with 7 bases that match TRBD1. The tail of the sequence fits TRBJ2-7 better, so the J call may be wrong. This CDR3 has 15 amino acids. The germline V gene encodes CDR1 SGHRS and CDR2 YFSETQ. Here the CDR3 reads CASSFVRGKGYEQYF. The DNA of the CDR3 is TGCGCCAGCAGCTTTGTCAGGGGGAAGGGGTACGAGCAGTACTTC.

The genes are TRBV5-6 and TRBJ2-5; a weak D match, TRBD2 (5 bases). CDR1 and CDR2 from the germline V gene are SGHDT and YYEEEE. V was clipped by 1 base and J by 2 bases, with 21 bases between them. CDR3 length equals 18 residues. CDR3 region: CASSLRGVTLTIQETQYF. CDR3 in DNA: TGTGCCAGCAGCTTGCGGGGAGTGACGTTGACTATTCAAGAGACCCAGTACTTC.

The chain has TRBV7-8 and TRBJ1-5; D is unresolved. The CDR3 totals 16 residues. V was clipped by 4 bases and J by 0 bases, with 13 bases between them. CDR1 is SGHVS, CDR2 FQNEAQ, per germline. The chain's CDR3 is CASSSSPGYSNQPQHF. DNA of the CDR3: TGTGCCAGCAGCTCCTCCCCAGGATATAGCAATCAGCCCCAGCATTTT.

This clone was counted once. The chain carries TRBV6-5 and TRBJ2-5; 8 positions agree with TRBD2. The V and J ends lost 7 bases and 4 bases, in that order; junction bases with no gene match: 8. There are 14 residues in the CDR3. The germline CDR1 and CDR2 sequences are MNHEY and SVGAGI. CDR3 DNA: TGTGCCAGCACCACACCTAGCGGGTCAGAGACCCAGTACTTC. Its protein product is CASTTPSGSETQYF.

A single count supports this clone. The chain employs TRBV12-5 and TRBJ2-3; D may be TRBD1 (5 bases). V shed 0 bases and J shed 1 base, with 17 bases lying between them. Germline V gene data show CDR1 as LGHNT and CDR2 as FRNRAP. The CDR3 totals 18 residues. The CDR3 DNA follows: TGTGCTAGTGGTTTGGTTCCTTTAGCAGCGACAGGCACAGATACGCAGTATTTT. Protein sequence: CASGLVPLAATGTDTQYF. Drawing the rest from reference TRBV12-5 and TRBJ2-3, the complete variable domain is DARVTQTPRHKVTEMGQEVTMRCQPILGHNTVFWYRQTMMQGLELLAYFRNRAPLDDSGMPKDRFSAEMPDATLATLKIQPSEPRDSAVYFCASGLVPLAATGTDTQYFGPGTRLTVL.

V is TRBV6-5 and J is TRBJ2-7; TRBD2 matches at 8 bases. The CDR3 totals 14 residues. V trimming: 5 bases; J trimming: 3 bases; junction bases outside the gene matches: 6. Germline CDR1 MNHEY, CDR2 SVGAGI. The CDR3 coding sequence is TGTGCCAGCAGTCCCGGGACTAGTTTCTACGAGCAGTACTTC. Residues: CASSPGTSFYEQYF.